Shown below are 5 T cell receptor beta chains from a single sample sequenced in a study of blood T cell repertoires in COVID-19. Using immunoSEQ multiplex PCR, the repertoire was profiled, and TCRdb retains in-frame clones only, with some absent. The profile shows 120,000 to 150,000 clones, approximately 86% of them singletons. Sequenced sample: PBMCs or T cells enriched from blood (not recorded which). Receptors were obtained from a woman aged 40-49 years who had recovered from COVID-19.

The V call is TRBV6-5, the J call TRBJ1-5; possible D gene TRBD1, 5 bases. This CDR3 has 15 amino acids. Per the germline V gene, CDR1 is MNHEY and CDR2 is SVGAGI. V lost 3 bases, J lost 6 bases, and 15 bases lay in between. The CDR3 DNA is TGTGCCAGCAGTTATGGGGGGGGGACGGGTCAGCCCCAGCATTTT. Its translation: CASSYGGGTGQPQHF.

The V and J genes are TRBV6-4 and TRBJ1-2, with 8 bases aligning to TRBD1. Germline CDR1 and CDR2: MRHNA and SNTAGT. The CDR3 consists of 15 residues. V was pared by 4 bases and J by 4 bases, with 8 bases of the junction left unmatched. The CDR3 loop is CASSAGQGHVYGYTF. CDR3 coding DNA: TGTGCCAGCAGTGCTGGACAGGGACATGTCTATGGCTACACCTTC.

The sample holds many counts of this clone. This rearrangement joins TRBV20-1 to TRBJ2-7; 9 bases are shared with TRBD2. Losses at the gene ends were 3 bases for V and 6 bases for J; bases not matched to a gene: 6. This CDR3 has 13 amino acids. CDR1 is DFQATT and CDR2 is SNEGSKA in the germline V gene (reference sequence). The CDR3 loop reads CSASEVAGAEQYF. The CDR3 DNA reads TGCAGTGCTAGTGAGGTAGCGGGAGCCGAGCAGTACTTC.

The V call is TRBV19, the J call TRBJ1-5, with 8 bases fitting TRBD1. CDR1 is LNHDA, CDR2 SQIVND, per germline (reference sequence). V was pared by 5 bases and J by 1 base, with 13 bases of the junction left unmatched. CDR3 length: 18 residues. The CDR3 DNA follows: TGTGCCAGTAGTTTCACCTATCCTGGACAGGGAAGCAATCAGCCCCAGCATTTT. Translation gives CASSFTYPGQGSNQPQHF.

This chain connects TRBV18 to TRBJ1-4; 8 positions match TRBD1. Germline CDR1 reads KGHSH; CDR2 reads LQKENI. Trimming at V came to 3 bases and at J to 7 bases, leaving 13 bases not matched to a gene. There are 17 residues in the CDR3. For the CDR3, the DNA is TGTGCCAGCTCACCCCCTAGGGCCGACAGGGGCGGTGAAAAACTGTTTTTT. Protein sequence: CASSPPRADRGGEKLFF.